Listed here are 16 T cell receptor beta chains from one sample, sequenced in a study of T cells in localized non-small cell lung cancer. TCRdb's table, derived via immunoSEQ multiplex PCR, lists solely in-frame clones and lacks some. The table includes about 36,000 clones, 87% detected once. The source material was peripheral blood, sampled before any cancer treatment. These receptor sequences come from a woman aged 40 to 75 with stage I lung adenocarcinoma.

The V and J genes are TRBV5-1 and TRBJ1-5; perhaps TRBD1 as D (5 bases). V lost 4 bases and J 2 bases, leaving 16 bases between the germline ends. This CDR3 is 16 amino acids long. Germline loops: CDR1 SGHRS, CDR2 YFSETQ. CDR3 DNA: TGCGCCAGCAGCCCCCAGGGCAGGGAGGGCAATCAGCCCCAGCATTTT. Protein sequence: CASSPQGREGNQPQHF.

Here the CDR3 DNA reads TGTGCCAGCAGTTATAGGGACAGGGGGTCCTATTCACCCCTCCACTTT. Protein: CASSYRDRGSYSPLHF. The rearrangement joins TRBV6-5 to TRBJ1-6, with TRBD1 matching 11 bases. The V and J ends lost 3 bases and 8 bases, in that order; junction bases with no gene match: 6. Germline loops: CDR1 MNHEY, CDR2 SVGAGI. The CDR3 is made up of 16 amino acids.

The chain couples TRBV9 to TRBJ1-5; 7 positions agree with TRBD1. Looked up from germline, CDR1 is SGDLS and CDR2 is YYNGEE. V dropped 4 bases and J dropped 3; count of bases not matched to a gene: 4. The CDR3 sequence is 14 residues long. CDR3 amino acids: CASSPQGVNQPQHF. The CDR3 DNA sequence: TGTGCCAGCAGCCCCCAGGGGGTCAATCAGCCCCAGCATTTT.

The chain recombines TRBV5-1 with TRBJ2-3; 11 bases match TRBD1. Germline CDR1 and CDR2: SGHRS and YFSETQ. This CDR3 comprises 16 residues. V trimming: 4 bases; J trimming: 3 bases; junction bases outside the gene matches: 7. CDR3 sequence (DNA): TGCGCCAGCAGCCCGGGACAGGGGGTTCGGACAGATACGCAGTATTTT. Translated, it gives CASSPGQGVRTDTQYF.

The genes are TRBV7-3 and TRBJ2-5; D perhaps matches TRBD1 (5 bases). CDR1 is SGHTA and CDR2 is FQGTGA in the germline V gene. The CDR3 loop spans 13 amino acids. Trimming removed 1 base from V and 8 bases from J, with 11 bases in between. The CDR3 loop is CASSLRVRGTQYF. The DNA for the CDR3 is TGTGCCAGCAGCTTAAGAGTAAGGGGTACCCAGTACTTC.

The chain links TRBV5-1 to TRBJ2-5; 8 nucleotides align to TRBD2. From germline, CDR1 is SGHRS and CDR2 YFSETQ. The CDR3 has 19 amino acids. V gave up 1 base and J gave up 10 bases; unmatched junction bases: 24. CDR3 DNA sequence: TGCGCCAGCAGCTTGAACGTGTTAGCGGGGACTAGAATTGGGGGGGACCAGTACTTC. The encoded protein is CASSLNVLAGTRIGGDQYF.

The V and J genes are TRBV7-2 and TRBJ2-7; maybe TRBD2 (6 bases). This CDR3 is built from 13 residues. V was cut by 3 bases and J by 0 bases, with 6 bases left in between. Germline V gene data show CDR1 as SGHTA and CDR2 as FQGNSA. The CDR3: CASSFSGSYEQYF. For the CDR3, the DNA is TGTGCCAGCAGCTTTAGCGGCTCCTACGAGCAGTACTTC. The complete variable domain, with remaining parts taken from reference TRBV7-2 and TRBJ2-7, reads GAGVSQSPSNKVTEKGKDVELRCDPISGHTALYWYRQSLGQGLEFLIYFQGNSAPDKSGLPSDRFSAERTGGSVSTLTIQRTQQEDSAVYLCASSFSGSYEQYFGPGTRLTVT.

The genes are TRBV7-6 and TRBJ1-3, with D unclear. Germline V gives CDR1 SGHVS, CDR2 FNYEAQ. The ends were cut back, 1 base at V and 0 bases at J, with 10 bases in the middle. This CDR3 comprises 16 residues. The CDR3 loop reads CASSLGRTVSGNTIYF. The CDR3 DNA reads TGTGCCAGCAGCTTAGGGAGGACCGTCTCTGGAAACACCATATATTTT.

The chain links TRBV11-2 to TRBJ2-3; the D gene is possibly TRBD2 (7 bases). Germline-derived CDR1 and CDR2 are SGHAT and FQNNGV. The CDR3 is 17 residues long. Between the trimmed V and J ends, which lost 5 bases and 5 bases, there was a span of 23 bases. CDR3 loop: CASSPRRRAGAGDTQYF. DNA of the CDR3: TGTGCCAGCAGCCCACGCCGGAGGGCGGGGGCTGGAGATACGCAGTATTTT.

The rearrangement uses TRBV7-6 and TRBJ1-5; D gene uncertain. Trimming left V 2 bases short and J 0 bases short, with 11 bases between. This CDR3 is built from 16 residues. The V gene's germline CDR1 is SGHVS and CDR2 FNYEAQ. In DNA form, the CDR3 reads TGTGCCAGCAGCTTATTCGGCTTTGATAGCAATCAGCCCCAGCATTTT. Translating gives CASSLFGFDSNQPQHF.

The chain links TRBV19 to TRBJ2-5; a possible D gene is TRBD1 (6 bases). Deletions cut 6 bases from V and 3 bases from J, with 20 bases between. Germline V gene sequence: CDR1 LNHDA, CDR2 SQIVND (reference sequence). The CDR3 loop spans 16 amino acids. The CDR3 reads CASSLSHRAGKETQYF. The CDR3, as DNA: TGTGCCAGTAGCCTGAGCCACAGGGCGGGTAAAGAGACCCAGTACTTC.

This sequence joins TRBV28 and TRBJ1-1, with 7 bases identical to TRBD1. CDR1 and CDR2 (germline): MDHEN, SYDVKM. This CDR3 is 14 amino acids long. With 5 bases clipped from V and 1 base from J, the junction kept 4 bases outside the gene matches. The CDR3 region is CASSVYRGNTEAFF. CDR3 coding DNA: TGTGCCAGCAGTGTCTACAGGGGGAACACTGAAGCTTTCTTT.

The chain recombines TRBV9 with TRBJ2-2; 7 positions match TRBD2. CDR3 length: 16 residues. Germline loops: CDR1 SGDLS, CDR2 YYNGEE. J gave up 3 bases and V 0 bases, and 5 bases lay outside the gene matches. The CDR3 here is CASSVDLRGDTGELFF. Written as DNA, the CDR3 is TGTGCCAGCAGCGTAGATTTACGGGGGGACACCGGGGAGCTGTTTTTT.

The J gene is TRBJ2-2, the V gene TRBV2, with D perhaps matching TRBD1 (5 bases). CDR3 size: 14 residues. Between the trimmed V and J ends, which lost 6 bases and 3 bases, there was a span of 11 bases. Germline V gene lookup returns CDR1 SNHLY and CDR2 FYNNEI. The CDR3 spells CASSAIGDTGELFF. The DNA of the CDR3 is TGTGCCAGCAGCGCGATAGGGGACACCGGGGAGCTGTTTTTT.

CDR3 loop: CASSVNLAATDTQYF. CDR3 coding DNA: TGTGCCAGCAGCGTAAACCTAGCGGCCACAGATACGCAGTATTTT. The chain couples TRBV9 to TRBJ2-3, with 7 bases identical to TRBD2. From germline, CDR1 is SGDLS and CDR2 YYNGEE. The CDR3 extends over 15 amino acids. The V and J ends lost 1 base and 2 bases, in that order; junction bases with no gene match: 4.

The V gene is TRBV6-1, the J gene TRBJ1-6; no firm D call. The V gene lost 8 bases and the J gene lost 9 bases, with 17 bases spanning the gap. The CDR3 length is 14 residues. Germline lookup yields CDR1 MNHNS and CDR2 SASEGT. The CDR3 nucleotides read TGTGCCAGCTACCTAACCTCACCAGGTTCACCCCTCCACTTT. Encoded protein: CASYLTSPGSPLHF.